The following is a TCR beta chain sequence with its context. Produced via immunoSEQ multiplex PCR; TCRdb's table is partial and in-frame only. In the table there are approximately 300,000 clones, more than 80% of which are singletons. This entry is derived from a study of blood T cell repertoires in COVID-19. The CDR3 contains 15 residues. V trimming: 4 bases; J trimming: 1 base; junction bases outside the gene matches: 4. Looked up from germline, CDR1 is LGHNA and CDR2 is YSLEER. V and J are TRBV4-3 and TRBJ1-5; 7 positions match TRBD1. The source of this sequence is a woman in her twenties or thirties with COVID-19, enrolled during active disease. The sequencing input was peripheral blood. Here the CDR3 DNA reads TGCGCCAGCAGCCTGGACAGGTTCAGCAATCAGCCCCAGCATTTT. This sequence encodes CASSLDRFSNQPQHF.